Listed here is a single T cell receptor beta chain. CDR1 SEHNR and CDR2 FQNEAQ come from the germline V gene (reference sequence). V was clipped by 5 bases and J by 5 bases, with 16 bases between them. This CDR3 spans 15 amino acids. After isolation, RNA underwent reverse transcription to generate cDNA as the sequencing template. This table comes from immunoSEQ multiplex PCR, and its TCRdb copy is limited to in-frame clones, with some not included. Of roughly 250,000 clones in the sample, 67% are singletons; the top ten hold around 1.2%. The sample comes from a study of CD8+ T cells in alopecia areata. About the study: Tofacitinib continued for 6 to 18 months and was then withheld for 6 months.

The chain employs TRBV7-9 and TRBJ2-1, with D perhaps matching TRBD2 (5 bases). The clonotype originates from a human donor with alopecia areata. The material sequenced was CD4+ T cells sorted from blood, taken at week 0. The CDR3 region is CASSLRRVTNNEQFF. The CDR3 coding sequence is TGTGCCAGCAGCCTCCGAAGGGTGACTAACAATGAGCAGTTCTTC.